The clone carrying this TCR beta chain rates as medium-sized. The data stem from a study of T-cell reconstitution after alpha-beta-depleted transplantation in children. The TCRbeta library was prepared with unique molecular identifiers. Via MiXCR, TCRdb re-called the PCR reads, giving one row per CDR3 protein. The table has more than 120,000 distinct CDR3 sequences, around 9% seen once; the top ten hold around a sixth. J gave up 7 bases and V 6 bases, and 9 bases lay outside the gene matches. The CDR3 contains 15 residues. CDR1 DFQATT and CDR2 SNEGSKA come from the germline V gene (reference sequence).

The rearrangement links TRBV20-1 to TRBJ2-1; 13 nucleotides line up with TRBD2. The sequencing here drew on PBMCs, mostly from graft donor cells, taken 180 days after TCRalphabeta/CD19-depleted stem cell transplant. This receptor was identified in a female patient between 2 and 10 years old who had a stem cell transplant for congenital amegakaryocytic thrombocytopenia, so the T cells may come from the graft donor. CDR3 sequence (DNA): TGCAGTGCGGCCGGGACTAGCGGGATGAATAATGAGCAGTTCTTC. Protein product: CSAAGTSGMNNEQFF.